The source of this TCR beta chain is a study of blood T cells in healthy people across ages. Study-level points and caveats: PBMCs left unsorted prevented a conclusive naive versus antigen-experienced comparison.

Sample-barcoded 5' priming and a J-beta primer mix drove a second PCR of roughly 6 to 12 cycles. TCRdb fed the 5' RACE reads into MiXCR, producing one record per CDR3 protein. The repertoire consists of around 1.5 million distinct CDR3 sequences, with approximately 59% occurring once and the leading ten covering about 6.7%. Regarding this clonotype: The antigen remains undetermined.

Germline assignment: CDR1 SEHNR and CDR2 FQNEAQ (reference sequence). V lost 8 bases and J lost 5, with 16 bases in between. The CDR3 is 13 amino acids. Donors were healthy Caucasian individuals from Russia aged about 6 to 90. Each donor supplied around 9.6 milliliters of peripheral blood. The chain couples TRBV7-9 to TRBJ2-7; D unresolved. The receptor was isolated from a man younger than 30 in good health. Material for sequencing was blood. CDR3 protein: CASGSLVEDEQYF. CDR3 bases: TGTGCCAGCGGGTCCCTAGTGGAAGACGAGCAGTACTTC.